Listed below are T cell receptor beta chains from one sample, sequenced in a study of cytomegalovirus exposure and HLA in healthy donors. The method was immunoSEQ multiplex PCR; TCRdb's version includes in-frame clones alone and lacks a portion of them. The profile shows 150,000 to 200,000 clones, 68% of them singletons. Material for sequencing was PBMCs. The origin of the receptors is a man in his fifties or sixties in good health and CMV-seronegative. Each CDR3 is given with its conserved first and last residue. A D gene is named only where the DNA matches it firmly. A clone size is listed for some rows: how often the clone was seen (once, few, many), or a class if it is expanded.

CDR3 DNA | CDR3 protein | D gene | J gene | V gene | clone size
TGTGCCAGCACCGTAGGAGGGGGCGGACAGCCCCAGCATTTT | CASTVGGGGQPQHF | TRBD1 | TRBJ1-5 | TRBV5-5 | -
TGTGCCAGCCGTCGACAGGCCGCTTATGGCTACACCTTC | CASRRQAAYGYTF | - | TRBJ1-2 | TRBV6-5 | -
TGTGCCAGCAGGCGAGGTAATGAAGCTTTCTTT | CASRRGNEAFF | - | TRBJ1-1 | TRBV28 | -
TGTGCCAGCACTCTTAACAGGGGGCTGAACACTGAAGCTTTCTTT | CASTLNRGLNTEAFF | TRBD1 | TRBJ1-1 | TRBV6-5 | -
TGTGCCAGCAACTCCGGGGGAGCGAACACTGAAGCTTTCTTT | CASNSGGANTEAFF | - | TRBJ1-1 | TRBV27 | -
TGTGCCAGCAGCTCGAGCGGGGGGGTGTGGAATGAGCAGTTCTTC | CASSSSGGVWNEQFF | TRBD2 | TRBJ2-1 | TRBV5-4 | -
TGCGCCAGCAGCTTTACAGGGCCGAACACTGAAGCTTTCTTT | CASSFTGPNTEAFF | - | TRBJ1-1 | TRBV5-1 | -
TGTGCCAGTAGAGAGACTCAAAACTATGGCTACACCTTC | CASRETQNYGYTF | - | TRBJ1-2 | TRBV19 | -
TGTGCCAGCAGATCGGGACAGCGGAACACTGAAGCTTTCTTT | CASRSGQRNTEAFF | TRBD1 | TRBJ1-1 | TRBV7-2 | -
TGTGCCAGCAGCCATCAGAACACCGGGGAGCTGTTTTTT | CASSHQNTGELFF | - | TRBJ2-2 | TRBV14 | -
TGTGCCAGCAGTTTAGGGACAGTGGATTATGGCTACACCTTC | CASSLGTVDYGYTF | TRBD1 | TRBJ1-2 | TRBV28 | -
TGCGCCAGCAGCTTGAGCGATACAAGTTCCTATGGCTACACCTTC | CASSLSDTSSYGYTF | - | TRBJ1-2 | TRBV5-1 | -
TGTGCCAGTAGTATCAGGACAGGGGAAGTAGGTACGCAGTATTTT | CASSIRTGEVGTQYF | TRBD1 | TRBJ2-3 | TRBV19 | -
TGTGCCAGCAGCCAGACTAATATGGAGACCCAGTACTTC | CASSQTNMETQYF | - | TRBJ2-5 | TRBV7-3 | -
TGCGCCAGCAGCCTCGGGGGGTTGCGGGGCACAGATACGCAGTATTTT | CASSLGGLRGTDTQYF | TRBD2 | TRBJ2-3 | TRBV5-1 | -
TGTGCCAGCAGTAGCCTTCCGCAAAATACTAATGAAAAACTGTTTTTT | CASSSLPQNTNEKLFF | - | TRBJ1-4 | TRBV6-6 | -
TGTGCCAGCAGCAAAAGCAAAGCGGGGGAGAACACCGGGGAGCTGTTTTTT | CASSKSKAGENTGELFF | - | TRBJ2-2 | TRBV21-1 | few
TGCGCCAGCAGCTTCTGGACAGGGGGACTAATGAATTCACCCCTCCACTTT | CASSFWTGGLMNSPLHF | TRBD1 | TRBJ1-6 | TRBV5-1 | -
TGTGCCAGCTCACCGCTGTTAGTTCGAGGCGGGGAGCTGTTTTTT | CASSPLLVRGGELFF | - | TRBJ2-2 | TRBV18 | -
TGTGCCAGCAGCGTAGGGTTAGGGACAGGGGAGACCCAGTACTTC | CASSVGLGTGETQYF | TRBD1 | TRBJ2-5 | TRBV9 | -
TGTGCCAGCAGGGGGACAGGGGGCAACGGAAACACCATATATTTT | CASRGTGGNGNTIYF | TRBD1 | TRBJ1-3 | TRBV25-1 | -
TGTGCCAGCAGTTTTGGAGGGATGACCGGGGAGCTGTTTTTT | CASSFGGMTGELFF | - | TRBJ2-2 | TRBV27 | -
TGTGCCAGCAGTTACTCGAATCGGGGAGATACGCAGTATTTT | CASSYSNRGDTQYF | - | TRBJ2-3 | TRBV6-5 | -
TGTGCCAGTAGATCGGGGAAGCGAGGCTACACCTTC | CASRSGKRGYTF | - | TRBJ1-2 | TRBV19 | -
TGTGCCAGCAGCTCCCGGGGGTATGAAGCTTTCTTT | CASSSRGYEAFF | - | TRBJ1-1 | TRBV7-9 | -
TGCGCCAGCAGCTTGGGGCAGTACCAAGAGACCCAGTACTTC | CASSLGQYQETQYF | - | TRBJ2-5 | TRBV5-1 | few
TGTGCCAGCAGCTTTGGGGACAGAGAAAACACTGAAGCTTTCTTT | CASSFGDRENTEAFF | TRBD1 | TRBJ1-1 | TRBV5-6 | once
TGTGCCAGCAGTGGGTCCTACGATTCACCCCTCCACTTT | CASSGSYDSPLHF | - | TRBJ1-6 | TRBV6-1 | -
TGTGCCAGCAGGCCCAAGGGACAGGGAGGCACTGAAGCTTTCTTT | CASRPKGQGGTEAFF | TRBD1 | TRBJ1-1 | TRBV6-4 | -
TGTGCTAGTGGTTTGGTACTCAATAGCAATCAGCCCCAGCATTTT | CASGLVLNSNQPQHF | - | TRBJ1-5 | TRBV12-5 | -
TGTGCCAGTAGTATTCGGGGGGTGCGGCAGCCCCAGCATTTT | CASSIRGVRQPQHF | - | TRBJ1-5 | TRBV19 | -
TGTGCCAGCAGCGCAGGGGTGAGCAATCAGCCCCAGCATTTT | CASSAGVSNQPQHF | - | TRBJ1-5 | TRBV7-9 | few
TGTGCCAGCAGCGCCGGGACAGGGGTCTCGAATCAGCCCCAGCATTTT | CASSAGTGVSNQPQHF | TRBD1 | TRBJ1-5 | TRBV7-6 | -
TGTGCCAGCAGCCATCAAACCGGGACAGGGTCTGGGGCCAACGTCCTGACTTTC | CASSHQTGTGSGANVLTF | TRBD1 | TRBJ2-6 | TRBV7-2 | -
TGTGCCAGCAGTTCGACGGGGAGCTCCTACGAGCAGTACTTC | CASSSTGSSYEQYF | - | TRBJ2-7 | TRBV28 | once
TGCGCCAGCAGCCAGGGACAGGGAAGGGAGCAGTACTTC | CASSQGQGREQYF | TRBD1 | TRBJ2-7 | TRBV4-3 | -
TGTGCCAGCAGCTTATCGGAGACCTACGAGCAGTACTTC | CASSLSETYEQYF | - | TRBJ2-7 | TRBV7-9 | -
TGCGCCAGCAGCTTTGGACAGGGACATAACTATGGCTACACCTTC | CASSFGQGHNYGYTF | TRBD1 | TRBJ1-2 | TRBV5-1 | -
TGTGCCAGCAGCGTGACAGGGGGAACTAACTATGGCTACACCTTC | CASSVTGGTNYGYTF | TRBD1 | TRBJ1-2 | TRBV9 | -
TGTGCCAGCTCAACAGACACAGGGACCGGGGAGCTGTTTTTT | CASSTDTGTGELFF | - | TRBJ2-2 | TRBV18 | -
TGTGCCAGCAGCAGAGACTGGAACACCGGGGAGCTGTTTTTT | CASSRDWNTGELFF | - | TRBJ2-2 | TRBV7-6 | once
TGTGCCAGTGGGACTAGCGGGGGGGCGAACACCGGGGAGCTGTTTTTT | CASGTSGGANTGELFF | TRBD2 | TRBJ2-2 | TRBV19 | -
TGTGCCAGCACCCAGGGGCTGAACACTGAAGCTTTCTTT | CASTQGLNTEAFF | - | TRBJ1-1 | TRBV7-9 | -
TGTGCCAGCAGTTTGGACAGGGCTAATTTCTTT | CASSLDRANFF | TRBD1 | TRBJ1-1 | TRBV6-6 | once